Detailed here is one TCR beta chain. Its antigen remains unknown. A read error may account for a junction end that differs from germline. This CDR3 has 13 amino acids. CDR1 is PRHDT, CDR2 FYEKMQ, per germline (reference sequence). This entry is derived from a study of Tregs in tolerant kidney transplant recipients. Study outcomes and limitations: The most relevant donor-specific Treg TCRbeta repertoire apparently came from expansion with activated donor B cells. For some patients, primers changed over time, blocking nucleotide-level comparison.

TCRdb keeps only in-frame clones here, not all; method: immunoSEQ multiplex PCR. The table shows roughly 66,000 clones, with about nine tenths occurring only once. The starting material was CD8+ T cells from blood, obtained before the transplant. The chain links TRBV13 to TRBJ2-5; D gene unclear. This sequence was found in a human donor who received a combined kidney and bone marrow transplant. The DNA for the CDR3 is TGTGCCAGCAGCGTAGGATACAGAGAGACCCAGTACTTC. It specifies CASSVGYRETQYF.